This T cell receptor (beta chain) originates from a study of T cell responses to AZD1222 COVID-19 vaccine. The V gene's germline CDR1 is SGHTA and CDR2 FQGTGA. The CDR3 consists of 16 residues. V shed 2 bases, J shed 0 bases, and the junction held 4 bases outside the gene matches. Broader study findings: At baseline, just five or six AZD1222 recipients tested seropositive. Scientists sampled the repertoires only once the peak T cell response had passed.

Details on this clone: What it binds is unknown.

Sequenced by immunoSEQ multiplex PCR; TCRdb stores in-frame clones only, minus some. The sample records about 110,000 clones, approximately 90% being singletons. The sample here was peripheral blood, taken on day 0 of AZD1222 vaccination. The chain links TRBV7-3 to TRBJ2-3; 8 positions agree with TRBD2. This sequence originates from an adult in good health. The CDR3 sequence is CASSLRGTRSTDTQYF. The CDR3 nucleotides are TGTGCCAGCAGCTTACGAGGGACTAGAAGCACAGATACGCAGTATTTT.